The sequence of this TCR beta chain was determined in a study of T cell responses to AZD1222 COVID-19 vaccine. V was pared by 6 bases and J by 5 bases, with 7 bases between. The CDR3 sequence is 10 residues long. Germline V gives CDR1 DFQATT, CDR2 SNEGSKA (reference sequence). Study-wide results and caveats: Along spike, vaccine-associated CD4 TCRs were found throughout, with dominance at 160-218 and 743-854.

Some clones are missing from TCRdb's copy, which holds only in-frame ones; the method was immunoSEQ multiplex PCR. Among fewer than 200,000 clones listed, about 87% were seen once. Remarks on this clone: What it binds is unknown.

Sequencing was performed on peripheral blood, taken 28 days after the second dose of the MenACWY control vaccine. V is TRBV20-1 and J is TRBJ1-2; D gene uncertain. The clonotype originates from an adult who received the MenACWY meningococcal vaccine as a control. This CDR3 reads CSARRYGYTF. In nucleotides, the CDR3 is TGCAGTGCCCGGAGGTATGGCTACACCTTC.